The clone carrying this T cell receptor (beta chain) was seen ten or more times. Its antigen is as yet unknown. MiXCR, run by TCRdb on the reads, gives a single entry per CDR3 protein. The sample shows some 220,000 distinct CDR3 sequences, approximately 7% of them seen only once. This sample was taken from a study of T cell repertoires in cytomegalovirus infection. Study details: CMV infection plus the matching HLA type was flagged by public TCR beta signatures.

General study results and limits: The cumulative frequency of public TCR beta families identified carriers of CMV plus the relevant HLA. Within the response measured ex vivo, HLA-C-restricted CMV-specific TCR beta clonotypes were dominant.

With 10 bases removed from V and 4 bases from J, the gap between germline ends came to 16 bases. There are 13 residues in the CDR3. Germline V CDR1 and CDR2: SEHNR, FQNEAQ (reference sequence). The sequenced sample was PBMCs. This sequence joins TRBV7-9 and TRBJ2-5, with TRBD1 as a possible D gene (6 bases). This TCR came from a human donor in good health (CMV status not recorded). Some clones in this sample may be carry-over from other donors' samples. The chain's CDR3 is CATLRGIGETQYF. As DNA, the CDR3 is TGTGCCACCTTGAGGGGGATCGGAGAGACCCAGTACTTC.